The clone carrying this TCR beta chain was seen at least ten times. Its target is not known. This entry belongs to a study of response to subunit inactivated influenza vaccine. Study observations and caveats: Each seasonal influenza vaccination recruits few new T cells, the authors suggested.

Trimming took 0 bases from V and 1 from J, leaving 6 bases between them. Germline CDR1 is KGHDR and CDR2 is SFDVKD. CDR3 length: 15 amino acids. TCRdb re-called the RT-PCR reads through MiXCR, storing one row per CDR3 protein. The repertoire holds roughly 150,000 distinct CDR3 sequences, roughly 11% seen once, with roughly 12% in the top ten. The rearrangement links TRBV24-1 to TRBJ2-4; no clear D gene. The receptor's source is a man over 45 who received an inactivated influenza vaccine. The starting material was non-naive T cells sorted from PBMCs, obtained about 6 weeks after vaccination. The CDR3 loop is CATSDLGLAKNIQYF. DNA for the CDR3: TGTGCCACCAGTGATTTGGGCCTTGCCAAAAACATTCAGTACTTC.